This TCR beta chain originates from a study of blood T cell repertoires in COVID-19. As for the study in general: Donors in the United States, Italy and Spain gave samples during acute or convalescent COVID-19.

Seattle cases were enrolled at active infection and followed longitudinally. CDR1 and CDR2 (germline): SGHDT, YYEEEE. V lost 1 base to trimming and J lost 1 base, with 8 bases between them. The length of the CDR3 is 14 residues. This clone came up many times. The repertoire was sequenced with immunoSEQ multiplex PCR; TCRdb's copy has only in-frame clones and lacks some. The data hold 150,000 to 200,000 clones, with about 84% observed a single time. This receptor was taken from a person aged 70 to 79 with COVID-19, enrolled during active disease. This chain uses TRBV5-6 with TRBJ1-1; a possible D gene is TRBD1 (5 bases). Sequencing input: peripheral blood. CDR3: CASSLWGENTEAFF. The CDR3 DNA reads TGTGCCAGCAGCTTGTGGGGCGAGAACACTGAAGCTTTCTTT.